Below, 2 T cell receptor beta chains from the same sample are listed, as sequenced in a study of T cells in Graves' hyperthyroidism and ophthalmopathy (dated by TCRdb to about 2019). Libraries were built with multiplex PCR. Sequencing used an Illumina HiSeq 2000. TCR beta CDR3 regions were amplified from RNA transcripts. The TCR CDR3 was subjected to a first round of RT-PCR using the HTBI primer set and the Qiagen OneStep RT-PCR kit. TCRdb reprocessed the public reads (quality trimming at Q25 with fastp, clone calling with MiXCR) and kept in-frame beta chains. Records with the same CDR3 protein are collapsed into one entry carrying the most frequent genes and DNA. The sample data list more than 500,000 distinct CDR3 sequences, and roughly 15% of these were observed just once. Together, the top ten hold 25% to 30% of the sample. The sample consisted of blood. All receptors come from a woman in her thirties with Graves' ophthalmopathy.

This clonotype occurred a few times. The chain couples TRBV6-5 to TRBJ2-1, with 9 bases aligning to TRBD2. V lost 5 bases, J lost 7 bases, and 6 bases stayed unmatched. Germline-derived CDR1 and CDR2 are MNHEY and SVGAGI. There are 14 residues in the CDR3. CDR3 amino acids: CASSNLAGSNEQFF. The CDR3 DNA follows: TGTGCCAGCAGTAACCTAGCGGGATCAAATGAGCAGTTCTTC.

The chain has TRBV20-1 and TRBJ2-3, with D possibly matching TRBD1 (6 bases). CDR1 is DFQATT, CDR2 SNEGSKA, per germline (reference sequence). Trimming took 5 bases from V and 4 from J, leaving 10 bases between them. The CDR3 loop spans 12 amino acids. The CDR3 region is CSAVNRADTQYF. Written as DNA, the CDR3 is TGCAGTGCTGTAAACAGGGCAGATACGCAGTATTTT.